The source of this TCR beta chain is a study of blood T cells in healthy people across ages. Whole-study results and caveats: Older age went with lower TCR beta diversity per million T cells, in a roughly linear way. Long-lived and aged donors differed, with more naive CD4+ cells and higher diversity in the long-lived.

A second PCR, run for roughly 6 to 11 cycles, used a sample-barcoded 5' primer plus a J-beta primer mix. Every single cDNA molecule received a tag from a template-switch adaptor with 12 random nucleotides. TCRdb re-called the 5' RACE reads with MiXCR, one entry per CDR3 protein. The top ten clones hold about a sixth of a sample with under 1,000,000 distinct CDR3 sequences, 35% to 50% of them seen once. About this clonotype itself: Its target is unknown. A much larger clonotype is one base distant, so this may be a read error.

Individuals who donated were healthy Caucasians from Russia aged 6 to 90. Germline V gives CDR1 SNHLY, CDR2 FYNNEI. This CDR3 region has 11 residues. The germline V and J ends were trimmed by 4 bases and 5 bases, with 5 bases remaining between them. The sample comprised blood. This TCR came from a man of 80 years or more in good health. The chain combines TRBV2 with TRBJ2-5; no clear D. DNA for the CDR3: TGTGCCAGCAGTGTTTGGGAGACCCAGTACTTC. Its translation: CASSVWETQYF.